This record looks at one T cell receptor (beta chain) sequence and its context. Libraries were prepared by immunoSEQ multiplex PCR; TCRdb keeps only in-frame clonotypes and omits some of them. Among approximately 400,000 clones listed, approximately 90% were seen once. The entry originates in a study of blood T cell repertoires in COVID-19. Germline CDR1 reads SQVTM; CDR2 reads ANQGSEA. This CDR3 is 15 amino acids long. The V and J ends lost 2 bases and 5 bases respectively, with 18 bases between them. The rearrangement links TRBV29-1 to TRBJ1-1; the D gene is possibly TRBD1 (5 bases). Source material: PBMCs or T cells enriched from blood (not recorded which). This clonotype originated in a woman aged 40 to 55 who had been exposed to COVID-19. The CDR3 reads CSVEKSWGVRTEAFF. CDR3 bases: TGCAGCGTTGAAAAAAGCTGGGGGGTTAGGACTGAAGCTTTCTTT. Variable domain in full (rest from reference TRBV29-1 and TRBJ1-1): SAVISQKPSRDICQRGTSLTIQCQVDSQVTMMFWYRQQPGQSLTLIATANQGSEATYESGFVIDKFPISRPNLTFSTLTVSNMSPEDSSIYLCSVEKSWGVRTEAFFGQGTRLTVV.